This T cell receptor (beta chain) was recorded in a study of technical replicates of blood from several donors listed by TCRdb under 2017. As to this clone: Its binding antigen is unknown. One base away there is no much larger clone; base qualities are not given.

Library prep was done by the immunoSEQ multiplex PCR assay. Here the immuneACCESS table is served through TCRdb, limited to in-frame sequences with V and J called. Missing clones are a known gap in these copies; in checked studies unresolved V genes cover under half, and the rest lacks a known reason. The sample table lists tens of thousands of clones, approximately 86% of them with a count of one. The ten most abundant clones make up approximately 4.7% of the sample. There are 13 amino acids in the CDR3, from cysteine to phenylalanine inclusive. Left in the record is the CDR3 DNA by itself, 39 bases read in frame from the first base. Germline trimming amounts to 3 bases on V and 3 bases on J, with 2 as the count of junction bases outside the gene matches. Based on the germline V gene, the CDR1 and CDR2 sequences are KGHSH and LQKENI.

The receptor's source is a human donor in good health. Some clones in this sample may be carry-over from other donors' samples. The chain is assembled from TRBV18 and TRBJ2-7, and 7 junctional nucleotides match TRBD1. The sample taken for sequencing was PBMCs. The CDR3 has the sequence CASSPGTVYEQYF. At the DNA level, the sequence is TGTGCCAGCTCACCCGGGACAGTCTACGAGCAGTACTTC.